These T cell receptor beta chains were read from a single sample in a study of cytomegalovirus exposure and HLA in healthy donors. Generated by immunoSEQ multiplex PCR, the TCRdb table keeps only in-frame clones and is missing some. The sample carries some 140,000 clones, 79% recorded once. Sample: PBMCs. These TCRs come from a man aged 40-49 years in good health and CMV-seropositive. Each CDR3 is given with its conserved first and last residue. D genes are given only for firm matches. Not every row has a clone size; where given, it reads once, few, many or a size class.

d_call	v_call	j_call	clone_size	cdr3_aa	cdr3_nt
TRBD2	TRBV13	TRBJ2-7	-	CASSFGLAGTYEQYF	TGTGCCAGCAGCTTCGGACTAGCGGGAACCTACGAGCAGTACTTC
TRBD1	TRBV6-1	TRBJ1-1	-	CASRRDRSDTEAFF	TGTGCCAGCAGGAGGGACAGGTCAGACACTGAAGCTTTCTTT
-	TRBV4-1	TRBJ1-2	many	CASSHLLAEYGNYGYTF	TGCGCCAGCAGCCATCTATTGGCGGAGTATGGTAACTATGGCTACACCTTC
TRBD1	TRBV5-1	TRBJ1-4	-	CASSLRTGDNEKLFF	TGCGCCAGCAGCTTACGGACAGGGGATAATGAAAAACTGTTTTTT
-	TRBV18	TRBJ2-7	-	CASSPPGLTYEQYF	TGTGCCAGCTCACCGCCGGGTCTTACCTACGAGCAGTACTTC
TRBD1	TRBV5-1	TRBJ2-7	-	CASSPRTGGAYEQYF	TGCGCCAGCAGCCCGCGGACAGGGGGGGCCTACGAGCAGTACTTC
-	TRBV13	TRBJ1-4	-	CASSPSGTNEKLFF	TGTGCCAGCAGCCCGAGTGGAACTAATGAAAAACTGTTTTTT
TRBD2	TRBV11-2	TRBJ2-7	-	CASSPTGTSSYEQYF	TGTGCCAGCAGCCCGACCGGGACTAGCAGCTACGAGCAGTACTTC
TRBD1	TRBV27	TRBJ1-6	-	CASSLKPGTGVYNSPLHF	TGTGCCAGCAGTTTAAAGCCGGGGACAGGGGTGTATAATTCACCCCTCCACTTT
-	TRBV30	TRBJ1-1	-	CAWSRQVGTEAFF	TGTGCCTGGAGTCGACAGGTCGGGACTGAAGCTTTCTTT
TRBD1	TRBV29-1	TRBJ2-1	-	CSVEQGQGINEQFF	TGCAGCGTTGAGCAGGGACAGGGCATCAATGAGCAGTTCTTC
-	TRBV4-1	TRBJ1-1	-	CASSQDAGNTEAFF	TGCGCCAGCAGCCAAGATGCGGGAAACACTGAAGCTTTCTTT
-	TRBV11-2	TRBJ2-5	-	CASSPPGQGGETQYF	TGTGCCAGCAGCCCACCGGGACAAGGCGGAGAGACCCAGTACTTC
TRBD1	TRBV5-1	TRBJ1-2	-	CASSWEQGSEGYTF	TGCGCCAGCAGCTGGGAACAGGGGTCGGAAGGCTACACCTTC
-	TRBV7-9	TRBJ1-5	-	CASSLVSWPQHF	TGTGCCAGCAGCTTGGTTAGCTGGCCCCAGCATTTT
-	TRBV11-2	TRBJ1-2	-	CASSLGRGYGYTF	TGTGCCAGCAGCTTAGGCAGGGGTTATGGCTACACCTTC
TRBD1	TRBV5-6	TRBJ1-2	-	CASSMDRRSLNGYTF	TGTGCCAGCAGCATGGACAGGAGATCATTAAATGGCTACACCTTC
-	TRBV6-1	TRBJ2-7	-	CASSEWDTGSYEQYF	TGTGCCAGCAGTGAATGGGACACTGGATCATACGAGCAGTACTTC
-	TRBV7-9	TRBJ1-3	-	CASRGGTGNTIYF	TGTGCCAGCAGAGGGGGAACTGGAAACACCATATATTTT
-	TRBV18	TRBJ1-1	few	CASSPYGEPNTEAFF	TGTGCCAGCTCACCATATGGGGAGCCGAACACTGAAGCTTTCTTT
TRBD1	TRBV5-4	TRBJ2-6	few	CASSNRDRGVSAGANVLTF	TGTGCCAGCAGCAACCGGGACAGGGGGGTTTCTGCTGGGGCCAACGTCCTGACTTTC
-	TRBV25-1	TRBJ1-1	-	CASSAGKGGYDTEAFF	TGTGCCAGCAGTGCAGGGAAGGGAGGATATGACACTGAAGCTTTCTTT
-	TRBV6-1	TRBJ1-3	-	CASPPGGDSGNTIYF	TGTGCCAGCCCCCCAGGAGGGGACTCTGGAAACACCATATATTTT
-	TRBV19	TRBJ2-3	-	CATSQVPSTDTQYF	TGTGCCACCTCACAGGTCCCTAGCACAGATACGCAGTATTTT
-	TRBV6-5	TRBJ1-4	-	CASSWGGTNEKLFF	TGTGCCAGCAGTTGGGGCGGAACTAATGAAAAACTGTTTTTT
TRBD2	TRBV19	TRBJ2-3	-	CASSIRFPGLGDTQYF	TGTGCCAGTAGTATCCGTTTTCCGGGACTAGGGGATACGCAGTATTTT
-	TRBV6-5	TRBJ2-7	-	CASGQDYGHYEQYF	TGTGCCAGCGGCCAGGACTACGGGCACTACGAGCAGTACTTC
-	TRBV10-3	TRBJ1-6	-	CAISESPAGNNSPLHF	TGTGCCATCAGTGAGAGCCCGGCGGGTAATAATTCACCCCTCCACTTT
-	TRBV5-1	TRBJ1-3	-	CASSLGSAAGNTIYF	TGCGCCAGCAGTCTGGGGAGTGCTGCTGGAAACACCATATATTTT
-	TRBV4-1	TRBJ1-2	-	CASSQPRRGLVGYTF	TGCGCCAGCAGCCAACCACGGAGAGGACTCGTGGGCTACACCTTC
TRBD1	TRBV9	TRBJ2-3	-	CASSPRGDRAPDTQYF	TGTGCCAGCAGCCCTCGGGGGGACAGGGCCCCAGATACGCAGTATTTT
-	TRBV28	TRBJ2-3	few	CASSSLHTQYF	TGTGCCAGCAGTTCCCTACATACGCAGTATTTT
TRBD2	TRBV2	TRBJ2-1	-	CASSEAGLAGWEQFF	TGTGCCAGCAGTGAAGCGGGACTAGCCGGGTGGGAGCAGTTCTTC
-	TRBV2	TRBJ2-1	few	CASSENSLYNEQFF	TGTGCCAGCAGTGAGAACAGCCTCTACAATGAGCAGTTCTTC
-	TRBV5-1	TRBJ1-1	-	CASSFGGPVTEAFF	TGCGCCAGCAGCTTCGGGGGGCCGGTCACTGAAGCTTTCTTT
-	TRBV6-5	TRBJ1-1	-	CASSGLSLLNTEAFF	TGTGCCAGCAGTGGGCTGTCCCTTCTGAACACTGAAGCTTTCTTT
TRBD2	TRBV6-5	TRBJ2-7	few	CASRATSGVLYEQYF	TGTGCCAGCAGAGCGACTAGCGGGGTCCTCTACGAGCAGTACTTC
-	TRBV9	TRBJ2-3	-	CASSPWGGLTDTQYF	TGTGCCAGCAGTCCTTGGGGCGGCCTCACAGATACGCAGTATTTT
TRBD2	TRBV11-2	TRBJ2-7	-	CASSFALAGGVNYEQYF	TGTGCCAGCAGCTTTGCACTAGCGGGAGGTGTTAACTACGAGCAGTACTTC
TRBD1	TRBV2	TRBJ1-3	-	CASSLTGGAGNTIYF	TGTGCCAGCAGCCTTACAGGGGGTGCTGGAAACACCATATATTTT
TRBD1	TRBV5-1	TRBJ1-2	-	CASAQGDYGYTF	TGCGCCAGCGCTCAGGGGGACTATGGCTACACCTTC
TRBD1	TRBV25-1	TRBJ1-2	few	CASSGTGTGGGYTF	TGTGCCAGCAGTGGGACCGGGACAGGGGGTGGCTACACCTTC
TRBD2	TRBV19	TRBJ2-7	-	CASSLAGPTYEQYF	TGTGCCAGTAGTTTAGCGGGTCCCACCTACGAGCAGTACTTC
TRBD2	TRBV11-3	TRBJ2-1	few	CASSRGLAGDHEQFF	TGTGCCAGCAGCCGGGGACTAGCGGGAGATCATGAGCAGTTCTTC
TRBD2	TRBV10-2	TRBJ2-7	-	CASTGTSVAEQYF	TGCGCCAGCACCGGGACTAGCGTTGCCGAGCAGTACTTC
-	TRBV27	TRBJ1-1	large	CASSFTAAGEAFF	TGTGCCAGCAGTTTTACGGCAGCGGGTGAAGCTTTCTTT
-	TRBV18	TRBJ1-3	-	CASSPSRTSGNTIYF	TGTGCCAGCTCACCGTCGAGAACCTCCGGAAACACCATATATTTT
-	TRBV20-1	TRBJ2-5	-	CSANGFETQYF	TGCAGTGCTAACGGTTTCGAGACCCAGTACTTC
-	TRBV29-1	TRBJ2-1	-	CSAGADNEQLF	TGCAGCGCGGGAGCCGATAATGAGCAGCTCTTC
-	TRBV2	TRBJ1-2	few	CASSPGGDVYTF	TGTGCCAGCTCCCCCGGCGGCGATGTTTACACCTTC
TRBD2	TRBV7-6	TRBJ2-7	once	CASSLGTSNEQYF	TGTGCCAGCAGCTTAGGGACTAGCAACGAGCAGTACTTC
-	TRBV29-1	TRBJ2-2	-	CSVNGQPNTGELFF	TGCAGCGTTAATGGACAGCCGAACACCGGGGAGCTGTTTTTT
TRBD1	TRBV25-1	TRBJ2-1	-	CASSAGQGAYNEQFF	TGTGCCAGCAGTGCGGGACAGGGGGCCTACAATGAGCAGTTCTTC
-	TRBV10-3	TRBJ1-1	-	CAIRIDSNTEAFF	TGTGCCATCAGAATTGATAGCAACACTGAAGCTTTCTTT
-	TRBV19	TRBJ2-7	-	CASSEGVPNEQYF	TGTGCCAGTAGTGAGGGGGTACCCAACGAGCAGTACTTC
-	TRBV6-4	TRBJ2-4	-	CASSVTFLGKNIQYF	TGTGCCAGCAGTGTGACTTTTTTGGGCAAAAACATTCAGTACTTC